This T cell receptor (beta chain) originates from a study of blood T cell repertoires in COVID-19. Study-wide context: Samples of COVID-19 (acute and convalescent) were obtained from the United States, Italy and Spain. Sources were T cells, B-cell-depleted T cells, or PBMCs; the material itself was cDNA or gDNA.

Seattle-derived patients entered the study during active infection and were followed longitudinally. Germline values: CDR1 LNHDA, CDR2 SQIVND (reference sequence). V shed 8 bases, J shed 7 bases, and the junction held 15 bases outside the gene matches. The CDR3 runs 16 residues. Per the original methods: Scientists estimated how many nucleated cells there were by amplifying reference gene primers. Clones were read by immunoSEQ multiplex PCR, and TCRdb kept only the in-frame ones, dropping some. V and J calls plus clone size are reproduced from that table; the DNA served to infer D and trimming. The sample consists of about 420,000 clones, approximately 90% of them appearing once.

Input material: peripheral blood. This clonotype was obtained from a man between 18 and 29 years old with COVID-19, enrolled during active disease. The chain has TRBV19 and TRBJ1-5; 9 bases fit TRBD1. The CDR3 region is CASGPLGTGPIQPQHF. The CDR3 DNA reads TGTGCCAGTGGGCCCCTGGGGACAGGGCCTATCCAGCCCCAGCATTTT.